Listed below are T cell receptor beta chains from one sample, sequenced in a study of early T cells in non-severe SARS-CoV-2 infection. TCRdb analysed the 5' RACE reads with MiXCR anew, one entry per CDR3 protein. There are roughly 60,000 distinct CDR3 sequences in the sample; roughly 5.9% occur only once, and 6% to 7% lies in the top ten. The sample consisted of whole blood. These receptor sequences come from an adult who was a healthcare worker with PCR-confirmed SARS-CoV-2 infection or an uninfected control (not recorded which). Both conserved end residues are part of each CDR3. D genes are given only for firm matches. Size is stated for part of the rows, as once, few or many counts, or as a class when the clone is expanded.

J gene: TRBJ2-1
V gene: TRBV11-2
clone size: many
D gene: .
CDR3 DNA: TGTGCCAGCAGCTTAGATTGGGCAAACAATGAGCAGTTCTTC
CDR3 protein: CASSLDWANNEQFF

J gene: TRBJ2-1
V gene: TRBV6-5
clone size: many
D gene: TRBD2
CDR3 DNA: TGTGCCAGCAGTTACTCGAGGGCTAGCGGGGGGGACGGTGAGCAGTTCTTC
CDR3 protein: CASSYSRASGGDGEQFF

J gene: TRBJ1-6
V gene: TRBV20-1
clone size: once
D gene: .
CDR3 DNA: TGCAGTGCTAGAGATGCGGGAGCACATAATTCACCCCTCCACTTT
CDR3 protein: CSARDAGAHNSPLHF

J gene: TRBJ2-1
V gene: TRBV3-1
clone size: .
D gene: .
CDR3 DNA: TGTGCCAGCAGCTATCTCAGGAGCAACGAGCAGTTCTTC
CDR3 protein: CASSYLRSNEQFF

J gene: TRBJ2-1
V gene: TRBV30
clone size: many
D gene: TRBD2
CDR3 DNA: TGTGCCTGGAGCCAGTTAGCGGGAGACAGGAATGAGCAGTTCTTC
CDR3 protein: CAWSQLAGDRNEQFF

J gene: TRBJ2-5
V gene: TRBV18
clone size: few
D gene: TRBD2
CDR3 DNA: TGTGCCAGCTCACCTTTGCGCGGGGGGTACCAAGAGACCCAGTACTTC
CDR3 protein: CASSPLRGGYQETQYF

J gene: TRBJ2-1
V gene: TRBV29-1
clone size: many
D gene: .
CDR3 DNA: TGCAGCGTTGTGACAATGGGTGAGCAGTTCTTC
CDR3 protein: CSVVTMGEQFF

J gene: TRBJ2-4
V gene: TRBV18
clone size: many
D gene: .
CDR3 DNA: TGTGCCAGCTCACCAGGCGTCCGGAACATTCAGTACTTC
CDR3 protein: CASSPGVRNIQYF

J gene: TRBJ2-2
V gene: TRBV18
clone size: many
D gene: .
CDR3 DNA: TGTGCCAGCTCACCACGGACCGGAGGCGGGGAGCTGTTTTTT
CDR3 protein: CASSPRTGGGELFF

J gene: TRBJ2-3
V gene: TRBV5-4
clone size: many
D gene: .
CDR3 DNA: TGTGCCAGCAGCTTGGGGGCCCTCACAGATACGCAGTATTTT
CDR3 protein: CASSLGALTDTQYF

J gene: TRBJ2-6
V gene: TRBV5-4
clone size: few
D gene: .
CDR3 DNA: TGTGCCAGCAGCTTCCCAGTCGCTGGGGCCAACGTCCTGACTTTC
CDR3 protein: CASSFPVAGANVLTF

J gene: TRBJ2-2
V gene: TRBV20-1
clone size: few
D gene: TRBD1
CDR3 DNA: TGCAGTGCTAGGGGCGAACAGGGGGCCCACGGGGAGCTGTTTTTT
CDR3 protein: CSARGEQGAHGELFF

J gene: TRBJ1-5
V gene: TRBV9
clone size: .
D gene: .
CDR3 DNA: TGTGCCAGCAGCGCTGGAGGACAGCCCCAGCATTTT
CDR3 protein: CASSAGGQPQHF

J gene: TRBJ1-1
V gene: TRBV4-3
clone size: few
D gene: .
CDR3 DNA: TGCGCCAGCAGCCAAGATCTGGGGTGGACTGAAGCTTTCTTT
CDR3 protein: CASSQDLGWTEAFF

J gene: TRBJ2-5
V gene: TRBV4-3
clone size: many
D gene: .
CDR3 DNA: TGCGCCAGCAGCCAGACCGCTGCCAGACAAGAGACCCAGTACTTC
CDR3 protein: CASSQTAARQETQYF

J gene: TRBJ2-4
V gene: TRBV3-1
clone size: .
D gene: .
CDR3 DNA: TGTGCCAGCAGCCTAGACTTAATAGCCAAAAACATTCAGTACTTC
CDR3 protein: CASSLDLIAKNIQYF

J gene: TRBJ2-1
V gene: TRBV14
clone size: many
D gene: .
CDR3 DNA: TGTGCCAGCAGCCGGCTCTCAGGGAGTTACAATGAGCAGTTCTTC
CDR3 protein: CASSRLSGSYNEQFF

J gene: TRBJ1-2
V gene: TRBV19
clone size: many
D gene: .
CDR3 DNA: TGTGCCAGTATACCGACGGGTAGGGTCAACTATGGCTACACCTTC
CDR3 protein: CASIPTGRVNYGYTF

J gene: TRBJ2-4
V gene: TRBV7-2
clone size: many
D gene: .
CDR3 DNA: TGTGCCAGCAGCTTAGATTGGGGGGCCAAAAACATTCAGTACTTC
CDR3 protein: CASSLDWGAKNIQYF

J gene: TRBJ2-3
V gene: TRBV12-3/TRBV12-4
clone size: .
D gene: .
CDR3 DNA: TGTGCCAGCAGTCGGGACTCTATGGATACGCAGTATTTT
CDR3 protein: CASSRDSMDTQYF